A single sample gave rise to the 32 T cell receptor beta chains below, sequenced in a study of persistence of HIV-infected CD4 T cells. Anti-CD3/anti-CD28 beads served as a nonspecific positive control stimulus. Sorting of responding CD4+ T cells relied on upregulated CD40 ligand together with CD69. Their cognate antigens are unknown. Sequencing used immunoSEQ version 4 in survey mode. This table comes from immunoSEQ multiplex PCR, and its TCRdb copy is limited to in-frame clones, with some not included. The sample has tens of thousands of clones; about 88% are singletons. The sample here was CD4+ T cells sorted from PBMCs after roughly 18-hour stimulation, taken from a patient who received antiretroviral therapy. Receptors originate from an adult woman with HIV who was CMV-seropositive.

V usage is TRBV27 and J usage is TRBJ1-2; TRBD1 matches at 9 bases. Looked up from germline, CDR1 is MNHEY and CDR2 is SMNVEV (reference sequence). The CDR3 has 15 amino acids. The ends lost 5 bases at V and 2 bases at J; junction bases unmatched: 6. The CDR3 region is CASSRAGQGNYGYTF. In DNA, the CDR3 is TGTGCCAGCAGTAGGGCCGGACAGGGGAACTATGGCTACACCTTC.

This clone was observed a single time. The V gene is TRBV6-5, the J gene TRBJ2-5; a possible D gene is TRBD2 (6 bases). Germline assignment: CDR1 MNHEY and CDR2 SVGAGI. The CDR3 contains 13 residues. V was clipped by 1 base and J by 7 bases, with 10 bases between them. The CDR3 DNA sequence: TGTGCCAGCAGTTACTTTGAGGGAGGGACCCAGTACTTC. Translated: CASSYFEGGTQYF.

This clone was seen a single time. The chain has TRBV27 and TRBJ2-7; no definite D call. Trimming took 9 bases from V and 0 from J, leaving 21 bases between them. This CDR3 contains 16 residues. Germline assignment: CDR1 MNHEY and CDR2 SMNVEV (reference sequence). The CDR3 loop is CARSHRVGLSSYEQYF. The CDR3 nucleotides are TGTGCCAGGAGTCATAGGGTGGGCCTCAGCTCCTACGAGCAGTACTTC.

This chain links TRBV10-1 with TRBJ2-7; 8 bases are shared with TRBD1. Germline V gene data show CDR1 as WNHNN and CDR2 as SYGVQD (reference sequence). V shed 0 bases, J shed 6 bases, and the junction held 10 bases outside the gene matches. The CDR3 runs 16 residues. CDR3 sequence: CASSESSRGRDCEQYF. The CDR3, as DNA: TGCGCCAGCAGTGAGTCGTCCAGGGGGCGCGACTGCGAGCAGTACTTC.

The rearrangement joins TRBV7-8 to TRBJ1-2; 8 nucleotides line up with TRBD1. CDR3 length equals 18 residues. Per the germline V gene, CDR1 is SGHVS and CDR2 is FQNEAQ. With V trimmed by 5 bases and J by 0 bases, 14 bases remained unmatched. This CDR3 is CASSPLRDRRQANYGYTF. The CDR3 nucleotides are TGTGCCAGCAGCCCTCTCCGGGACAGGCGTCAAGCTAACTATGGCTACACCTTC.

The rearrangement joins TRBV18 to TRBJ2-1, with 12 positions matching TRBD2. The CDR3 has 14 amino acids. V shed 4 bases, J shed 5 bases, and the junction held 0 bases outside the gene matches. Germline V lookup: CDR1 KGHSH, CDR2 LQKENI. CDR3 coding DNA: TGTGCCAGCTCACGGACTAGCGGGGACAATGAGCAGTTCTTC. Protein product: CASSRTSGDNEQFF.

The chain has TRBV9 and TRBJ2-1, with 9 bases matching TRBD2. This CDR3 has 15 amino acids. V was clipped by 0 bases and J by 4 bases; unmatched bases: 2. CDR1 and CDR2 (germline): SGDLS, YYNGEE. CDR3 loop: CASSVDSGGYNEQFF. In DNA form, the CDR3 reads TGTGCCAGCAGCGTAGATAGCGGGGGTTACAATGAGCAGTTCTTC.

The J gene is TRBJ1-4, the V gene TRBV19; D is undetermined. Between the trimmed V and J ends, which lost 11 bases and 8 bases, there was a span of 15 bases. Germline assignment: CDR1 LNHDA and CDR2 SQIVND (reference sequence). This CDR3 is built from 12 residues. CDR3 protein: CASSHGKEKLFF. CDR3 sequence (DNA): TGTGCCTCCTCCCACGGGAAGGAAAAACTGTTTTTT.

This chain connects TRBV24-1 to TRBJ2-1; tentatively, D is TRBD1 (5 bases). This CDR3 has 16 residues. Germline V gene sequence: CDR1 KGHDR, CDR2 SFDVKD. V was cut by 3 bases and J by 2 bases, with 13 bases left in between. This CDR3 is CATSDSGAAAYNEQFF. CDR3 nucleotide sequence: TGTGCCACCAGTGATAGTGGGGCAGCAGCCTACAATGAGCAGTTCTTC.

The J gene is TRBJ2-1, the V gene TRBV5-1; 12 positions match TRBD2. The CDR3 consists of 15 residues. Per the germline V gene, CDR1 is SGHRS and CDR2 is YFSETQ. Trimming cost V 4 bases and J 5 bases; bases outside gene matches: 4. The DNA for the CDR3 is TGCGCCAGCAGCGTACGACTAGCGGGGGACAATGAGCAGTTCTTC. As protein: CASSVRLAGDNEQFF.

The V and J genes are TRBV18 and TRBJ1-5; D is possibly TRBD1 (6 bases). Germline assignment: CDR1 KGHSH and CDR2 LQKENI. The CDR3 sequence is 14 residues long. Trimming pared 1 base from V and 7 bases from J, leaving 11 bases between. CDR3 sequence (DNA): TGTGCCAGCTCACCACGTGAGGGGGTCCAGCCCCAGCATTTT. It encodes CASSPREGVQPQHF.

This sequence joins TRBV9 and TRBJ1-1; D is unclear. V was shortened by 4 bases and J by 3 bases, with 13 bases between the two germline ends. The CDR3 runs to 14 residues. The germline CDR1 and CDR2 sequences are SGDLS and YYNGEE. In nucleotides, the CDR3 is TGTGCCAGCAGCCCCCCGGGGATCTACACTGAAGCTTTCTTT. Protein: CASSPPGIYTEAFF.

The CDR3 region has the DNA TGCGCCAGCAGCTTGGCCATGACGGCTGCGGACAATGAGCAGTTCTTC. Translating it yields CASSLAMTAADNEQFF. V and J are TRBV5-1 and TRBJ2-1; D gene ambiguous. Germline V gene sequence: CDR1 SGHRS, CDR2 YFSETQ. V was cut by 0 bases and J by 5 bases, with 15 bases left in between. This CDR3 is 16 amino acids long. The complete variable domain, with remaining parts taken from reference TRBV5-1 and TRBJ2-1, reads KAGVTQTPRYLIKTRGQQVTLSCSPISGHRSVSWYQQTPGQGLQFLFEYFSETQRNKGNFPGRFSGRQFSNSRSEMNVSTLELGDSALYLCASSLAMTAADNEQFFGPGTRLTVL.

This clone was found once. This chain links TRBV12-3 or TRBV12-4 with TRBJ2-3; no definite D call. This CDR3 spans 11 amino acids. V dropped 3 bases and J dropped 8 bases, with 6 bases sitting between them. The CDR3 protein is CASSLGSTQYF. Here the CDR3 DNA reads TGTGCCAGCAGTTTGGGTAGTACGCAGTATTTT.

This chain joins TRBV12-3 or TRBV12-4 and TRBJ1-5; 8 bases agree with TRBD1. Trimming removed 7 bases from V and 6 bases from J; junction bases left unmatched: 5. This CDR3 has 13 residues. The CDR3 coding sequence is TGTGCCAGCACCACTACAGGGGGTCAGCCCCAGCATTTT. Translated: CASTTTGGQPQHF.

The chain recombines TRBV19 with TRBJ1-5, with unresolved D. V shed 6 bases and J shed 2 bases, with 11 bases lying between them. Per the germline V gene, CDR1 is LNHDA and CDR2 is SQIVND (reference sequence). The CDR3 runs to 14 residues. The DNA for the CDR3 is TGTGCCAGTAGGGCCCCGGATGGCAATCAGCCCCAGCATTTT. It translates to CASRAPDGNQPQHF.

The rearrangement joins TRBV19 to TRBJ1-4, with a possible D match to TRBD1 (5 bases). Germline V gene sequence: CDR1 LNHDA, CDR2 SQIVND (reference sequence). Between the trimmed V and J ends, which lost 10 bases and 0 bases, there was a span of 12 bases. The CDR3 is made up of 14 amino acids. In DNA form, the CDR3 reads TGTGCCACGGGGCAGGGCGCAACTAATGAAAAACTGTTTTTT. Amino acid sequence: CATGQGATNEKLFF.

This sequence joins TRBV30 and TRBJ1-1, with 7 nucleotides matching TRBD1. This CDR3 comprises 11 residues. V was pared by 5 bases and J by 6 bases, with 3 bases of the junction left unmatched. Germline V lookup: CDR1 GTSNPN, CDR2 SVGIG (reference sequence). The CDR3 DNA follows: TGTGCCTGGTCGAGGGGGCCTGAAGCTTTCTTT. It is translated as CAWSRGPEAFF.

The chain employs TRBV6-2 or TRBV6-3 and TRBJ2-7, with TRBD1 as a possible D gene (6 bases). The germline V gene has CDR1 MNHEY and CDR2 SVGEGT. This CDR3 has 17 residues. Trimming shortened V by 5 bases and J by 0 bases, and 20 bases separated the two germline ends. The CDR3 is CASSLSRTALLSYEQYF. CDR3 nucleotide sequence: TGTGCCAGCAGTCTTTCCCGGACAGCCCTTCTCTCCTACGAGCAGTACTTC.

The chain uses TRBV27 and TRBJ1-4; possible D gene TRBD1, 5 bases. Per germline, CDR1 MNHEY and CDR2 SMNVEV (reference sequence). Trimming pared 8 bases from V and 7 bases from J, leaving 17 bases between. This CDR3 spans 14 amino acids. The CDR3 region has the DNA TGTGCCAGCCGGCCGGGACGCGACGGTGAAAAACTGTTTTTT. Its translation: CASRPGRDGEKLFF.

V is TRBV19 and J is TRBJ1-2; D ambiguous. The CDR3 sequence is 17 residues long. Trimming took off 4 bases at V and 2 bases at J, with 20 bases between the two ends. In germline, CDR1 is LNHDA, CDR2 SQIVND (reference sequence). For the CDR3, the DNA is TGTGCCAGTAGTAAATTAACGCCGGGAGACCGCAACTATGGCTACACCTTC. This encodes CASSKLTPGDRNYGYTF.

The chain carries TRBV7-8 and TRBJ1-2; 9 bases are a match to TRBD1. This CDR3 comprises 16 residues. V dropped 0 bases and J dropped 8; count of bases not matched to a gene: 10. Germline lookup yields CDR1 SGHVS and CDR2 FQNEAQ. CDR3 sequence reads: CASSLARTGERSGYTF. DNA for the CDR3: TGTGCCAGCAGCTTAGCGAGGACAGGGGAGAGGAGCGGCTACACCTTC.

The chain employs TRBV5-1 and TRBJ1-2; D is unresolved. From germline, CDR1 is SGHRS and CDR2 YFSETQ. V dropped 1 base and J dropped 4 bases, with 11 bases sitting between them. There are 14 residues in the CDR3. CDR3 region: CASSLTPWGYGYTF. As DNA, the CDR3 is TGCGCCAGCAGCTTGACCCCATGGGGCTATGGCTACACCTTC.

This chain links TRBV28 with TRBJ2-5; 8 bases are shared with TRBD2. The CDR3 is made up of 16 amino acids. Germline CDR1 and CDR2: MDHEN and SYDVKM. V lost 4 bases to trimming and J lost 5 bases; unmatched junction nucleotides: 12. The CDR3 is CASSYPGRGFGETQYF. CDR3 DNA sequence: TGTGCCAGCAGTTATCCCGGGAGGGGGTTTGGCGAGACCCAGTACTTC.

The rearrangement joins TRBV21-1 to TRBJ1-3. TRBV21-1 is deemed a pseudogene. The CDR3 totals 18 residues. This chain's CDR3 is CASSPRRGAVWDRNTIYF. The CDR3 region has the DNA TGTGCCAGCAGCCCCAGGCGGGGGGCGGTTTGGGATCGAAACACCATATATTTT.

This chain uses TRBV12-3 or TRBV12-4 with TRBJ1-5, with D hard to call. This CDR3 is 13 amino acids long. V was clipped by 3 bases and J by 1 base, with 4 bases between them. CDR3 bases: TGTGCCAGCAGTTTTCGCAGCAATCAGCCCCAGCATTTT. Translating it yields CASSFRSNQPQHF.

The CDR3 DNA reads as TGTGCCAGCAGCCAAGTAGGGACTCAGGGCTACACCTTC. Encoded protein: CASSQVGTQGYTF. The chain uses TRBV3-1 (or the pseudogene TRBV3-2) and TRBJ1-2; a possible D gene is TRBD1 (5 bases). V was pared by 1 base and J by 8 bases, with 11 bases between. This CDR3 is built from 13 residues. Germline V gives CDR1 LGHDT, CDR2 YNNKEL (reference sequence).

The V call is TRBV5-6, the J call TRBJ1-2; D is ambiguous. Between the trimmed V and J ends, which lost 1 base and 5 bases, there was a span of 15 bases. This CDR3 is built from 15 residues. Looked up from germline, CDR1 is SGHDT and CDR2 is YYEEEE. The CDR3 coding sequence is TGTGCCAGCAGCTTGACGGCAGCACCTACGTATGGCTACACCTTC. Translated, it gives CASSLTAAPTYGYTF.

The chain links TRBV29-1 to TRBJ1-1, with 8 bases lining up with TRBD1. Germline CDR1 and CDR2: SQVTM and ANQGSEA. J gave up 6 bases and V 6 bases, and 9 bases lay outside the gene matches. The length of the CDR3 is 13 residues. This chain's CDR3 is CSVADRARAEAFF. CDR3 in DNA: TGCAGCGTGGCGGACAGGGCAAGGGCTGAAGCTTTCTTT. Together with reference TRBV29-1 and TRBJ1-1, the CDR3 gives the full variable domain: SAVISQKPSRDICQRGTSLTIQCQVDSQVTMMFWYRQQPGQSLTLIATANQGSEATYESGFVIDKFPISRPNLTFSTLTVSNMSPEDSSIYLCSVADRARAEAFFGQGTRLTVV.

This chain uses TRBV2 with TRBJ2-3; D possibly corresponds to TRBD2 (7 bases). V lost 6 bases to trimming and J lost 0 bases, with 13 bases between them. Germline values: CDR1 SNHLY, CDR2 FYNNEI. The CDR3 has 15 amino acids. The CDR3 region is CASRRGGPSTDTQYF. CDR3 DNA sequence: TGTGCCAGCAGGAGGGGGGGACCTAGCACAGATACGCAGTATTTT.

The sample holds a few counts of this clone. The rearrangement joins TRBV30 to TRBJ2-5; D may be TRBD1 (7 bases). The CDR3 loop spans 14 amino acids. V was clipped by 3 bases and J by 5 bases, with 16 bases between them. CDR1 and CDR2 (germline): GTSNPN, SVGIG (reference sequence). The CDR3, as DNA: TGTGCCTGGAGGAGACAGGGACTGACGGAGACCCAGTACTTC. This encodes CAWRRQGLTETQYF. The entire variable domain, with the rest obtained from reference TRBV30 and TRBJ2-5, is as follows: SQTIHQWPATLVQPVGSPLSLECTVEGTSNPNLYWYRQAAGRGLQLLFYSVGIGQISSEVPQNLSASRPQDRQFILSSKKLLLSDSGFYLCAWRRQGLTETQYFGPGTRLLVL.

The V and J genes are TRBV5-1 and TRBJ1-3, with a weak D call TRBD1 (5 bases). The germline gives CDR1 SGHRS, CDR2 YFSETQ. V was trimmed by 6 bases and J by 0 bases, leaving 16 bases between them. The length of the CDR3 is 16 residues. The CDR3 region has the DNA TGCGCCAGCACGGGGACTGCTGTGTCCTCTGGAAACACCATATATTTT. Protein product: CASTGTAVSSGNTIYF.